The clone carrying this T cell receptor beta chain has only a few counts. Its cognate antigen is unknown. TCRdb analysed the RT-PCR reads with MiXCR anew, one entry per CDR3 protein. The sample holds 490,000 or so distinct CDR3 sequences, around 8% seen once. The data originate from a study of response to subunit inactivated influenza vaccine. Study results and caveats: The authors offered the suggestion that each seasonal influenza vaccination recruits few new T cells.

The CDR3 extends over 13 amino acids. The gene calls are TRBV21-1 and TRBJ1-3; TRBD1 is taken as the D call from the table, unchecked against the DNA. TRBV21-1 is labeled a pseudogene. Sequencing used PBMCs from blood, obtained around 25 months after vaccination. The sequence was obtained from a man between 50 and 75 years old who received an inactivated influenza vaccine. CDR3 nucleotides: TGTGCCAGCAGCAATTTTAAAGAGCATCACCCCCCATTT. It encodes CASSNFKEHHPPF.